This is a list of T cell receptor beta chains from one sample in a study of PD-1 blockade in classical Hodgkin lymphoma. Measured with immunoSEQ multiplex PCR; TCRdb has only the in-frame clones, and not every one. Seen here are 20,000 to 25,000 clones, roughly 94% observed once, and the top ten hold 4.5% to 6.5%. The specimen sequenced was peripheral blood mononuclear cells (PBMCs). All receptors derive from a human donor with classical Hodgkin lymphoma. CDR3s include the opening cysteine and the closing phenylalanine or tryptophan. A D gene is named only where the DNA matches it firmly. Size is stated for part of the rows, as once, few or many counts, or as a class when the clone is expanded.

j_gene,v_gene,abundance,d_gene,CDR3nt,CDR3aa
TRBJ1-5,TRBV21-1,NA,NA,TGTGCCAGCAGCTCCCACGAACCGGGACAGGCTCATCAGCCCCAGCATTTT,CASSSHEPGQAHQPQHF
TRBJ2-5,TRBV6-6,NA,TRBD1,TGTGCCAGCAGCTACGACAGGGGTCAAGAGACCCAGTACTTC,CASSYDRGQETQYF
TRBJ1-2,TRBV29-1,NA,NA,TGCAGCGTTGCTTACAACAGGAAGGATGGCTACACCTTC,CSVAYNRKDGYTF
TRBJ2-7,TRBV10-3,NA,TRBD1,TGTGCCATCACCTCTACCGGGACAGGGACCTACGAGCAGTACTTC,CAITSTGTGTYEQYF
TRBJ2-2,TRBV25-1,NA,TRBD2,TGTGCCAGCAGTGGGGAAGCGGGGGGGCTCAGGGAGCTGTTTTTT,CASSGEAGGLRELFF
TRBJ2-1,TRBV27,large,TRBD1,TGTGCCAGCAGTTTAGGGACAGGCTACAATGAGCAGTTCTTC,CASSLGTGYNEQFF
TRBJ2-7,TRBV5-1,NA,NA,TGCGCCAGCAGCTACTTGGGCGGGAACTACGAGCAGTACTTC,CASSYLGGNYEQYF
TRBJ2-7,TRBV10-2,NA,TRBD1,TGCGCCAGCAGGCCCGGGACAGGGCGCGAGCAGTACTTC,CASRPGTGREQYF
TRBJ2-7,TRBV18,NA,NA,TGTGCCAGCTCACCACCGGGTTTAGATGGCGAGCAGTACTTC,CASSPPGLDGEQYF
TRBJ2-1,TRBV10-3,NA,NA,TGTGCCATCACAGCGGCGGGGGCTGAACTCAATGAGCAGTTCTTC,CAITAAGAELNEQFF
TRBJ1-2,TRBV4-3,NA,NA,TGCGCCAGCAGACCAGGGGTAAGATCGTCTGGCTACACCTTC,CASRPGVRSSGYTF
TRBJ1-6,TRBV5-1,NA,NA,TGCGCCAGCAGCTCGGACAGCTATAATTCACCCCTCCACTTT,CASSSDSYNSPLHF
TRBJ1-1,TRBV4-3,NA,TRBD1,TGCGCCAGCAGCCAATCTCGTCCAGGGGGTATCACTGAAGCTTTCTTT,CASSQSRPGGITEAFF
TRBJ2-1,TRBV7-8,NA,NA,TGTGCCAGCAGCTGGGTGGGGGGCTTCTGGCAGTTCTTC,CASSWVGGFWQFF
TRBJ1-1,TRBV9,NA,TRBD1,TGTGCCAGCAGCGTAGCTGAGACAGGGATTGAATACACTGAAGCTTTCTTT,CASSVAETGIEYTEAFF
TRBJ2-7,TRBV5-6,NA,NA,TGTGCCAGCAGCTTGTGGGGTCGATATGTTCACGAGCAGTACTTC,CASSLWGRYVHEQYF
TRBJ1-1,TRBV29-1,NA,TRBD1,TGCAGCGCCATGACAGGGATGGAGGCTGAAGCTTTCTTT,CSAMTGMEAEAFF
TRBJ1-1,TRBV11-1,NA,TRBD1,TGTGCCAGCAGTTCGGACAGGGGGCGTGTTCGCACTGAAGCTTTCTTT,CASSSDRGRVRTEAFF
TRBJ2-3,TRBV5-4,NA,NA,TGTGCCAGCAGCTACAGGGAGGATGGCACAGATACGCAGTATTTT,CASSYREDGTDTQYF
TRBJ1-4,TRBV7-2,NA,NA,TGTGCCAGCAGCTTATCTAGGGGGGGCCACGAAAAACTGTTTTTT,CASSLSRGGHEKLFF